This is a list of T cell receptor beta chains from one sample in a study of blood T cell repertoires in COVID-19. Assay used: immunoSEQ multiplex PCR; TCRdb lists only in-frame clones, some missing. The sample has about 120,000 clones, around 76% seen once. The sequencing sample was made of peripheral blood. All receptors derive from a man in his 70s with acute or convalescent COVID-19. The CDR3 runs from the conserved cysteine through the conserved F or W. A clone size is listed for some rows: how often the clone was seen (once, few, many), or a class if it is expanded.

TRBJ2-1 NA TRBV11-3 CASSLARFDEQFF
TRBJ1-4 NA TRBV5-6 CASSFQGANEKLFF
TRBJ1-1 NA TRBV11-3 CASSLIRQPEAFF
TRBJ1-5 NA TRBV11-2 CASSNPGTPLQPQHF
TRBJ1-1 NA TRBV6-5 CASSYSPGTAEAFF
TRBJ1-2 NA TRBV6-1 CASSDAPALGGHGYTF
TRBJ1-5 NA TRBV6-2/TRBV6-3 CASSYGAGNQPQHF
TRBJ1-5 NA TRBV28 CASRDSLFGNQPQHF
TRBJ2-1 NA TRBV11-3 CASSLRTSGDNEQFF
TRBJ1-5 NA TRBV7-2 CASGEDGTANQPQHF
TRBJ1-3 NA TRBV9 CASSVASSGNTIYF
TRBJ1-5 NA TRBV15 CATSRVGGGGQPQHF
TRBJ1-2 NA TRBV7-9 CASSLGSYGYTF
TRBJ2-1 NA TRBV7-2 CASSLRTSEQFF
TRBJ1-2 NA TRBV5-1 CASSDTGTDYGYTF
TRBJ1-5 NA TRBV28 CASSLKEVPQHF
TRBJ2-1 NA TRBV11-1 CASSLMSGRGNEQFF
TRBJ1-1 NA TRBV10-3 CAISPQGALTEAFF
TRBJ1-1 NA TRBV7-2 CASSFRQNTEAFF
TRBJ1-6 once TRBV7-9 CASSPDWGETALHF
TRBJ2-1 once TRBV27 CASSFPNRGKFF
TRBJ1-2 NA TRBV27 CASREGQLSNYGYTF
TRBJ1-5 NA TRBV4-1 CASSQGGQGDSNQPQHF
TRBJ2-7 NA TRBV28 CASSYPLRKSSYEQYF
TRBJ2-3 NA TRBV4-3 CASSQGRGGLAGSTDTQYF
TRBJ1-5 few TRBV24-1 CATSDSRDRGLNQPQHF
TRBJ1-6 few TRBV2 CASRGTGVTYNSPLHF
TRBJ2-5 NA TRBV7-2 CASSPQTSGRTQETQYF
TRBJ1-2 NA TRBV4-1 CASSLGTVANYGYTF
TRBJ1-2 NA TRBV27 CASSFTGQGRYGYTF
TRBJ2-5 NA TRBV10-3 CAISGGVRETQYF
TRBJ2-7 once TRBV18 CASSPPSTGSYEQYF
TRBJ1-2 NA TRBV7-9 CASSLPGTGGGYTF
TRBJ2-2 NA TRBV4-1 CASSPPAGRINTGELFF
TRBJ1-2 NA TRBV7-8 CASSVSGPSGYGYTF
TRBJ2-1 NA TRBV5-1 CASSRGGARDNEQFF
TRBJ1-2 NA TRBV9 CASSATSRPSQSPGYGYTF
TRBJ2-2 NA TRBV18 CASSPTRRGGNTGELFF
TRBJ2-7 NA TRBV6-5 CASRLGEGLGEQYF
TRBJ2-2 once TRBV30 CAWSGTLTGELFF
TRBJ2-3 NA TRBV30 CAWGLAGVDTQYF
TRBJ1-2 NA TRBV6-2/TRBV6-3 CASSHGTAPLDTF
TRBJ1-2 NA TRBV6-5 CASSYSNPRGVGGYTF
TRBJ2-2 NA TRBV9 CASNSGTGELFF